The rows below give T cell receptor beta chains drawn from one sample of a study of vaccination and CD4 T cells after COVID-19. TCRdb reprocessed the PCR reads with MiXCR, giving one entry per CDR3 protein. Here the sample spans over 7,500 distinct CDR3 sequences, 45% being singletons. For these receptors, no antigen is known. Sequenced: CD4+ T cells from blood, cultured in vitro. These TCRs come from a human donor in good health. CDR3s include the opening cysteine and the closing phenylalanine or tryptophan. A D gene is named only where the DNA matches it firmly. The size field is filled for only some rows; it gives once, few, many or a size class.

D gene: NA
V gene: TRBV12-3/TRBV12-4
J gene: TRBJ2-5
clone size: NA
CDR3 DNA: TGTGCCAGCAGTTTAGATCGGCAGGGTGGTGAGACCCAGTACTTC
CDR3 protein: CASSLDRQGGETQYF

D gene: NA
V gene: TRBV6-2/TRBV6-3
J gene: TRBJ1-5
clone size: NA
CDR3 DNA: TGTGCCAGCAGTGACGGGACGCGGATTCGGCCCCAGCATTTT
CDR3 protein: CASSDGTRIRPQHF

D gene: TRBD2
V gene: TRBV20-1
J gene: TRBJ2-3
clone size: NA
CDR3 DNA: TGCAGTGCTCGCGGGGCGGGGGGTACGATAAGCACAGATACGCAGTATTTT
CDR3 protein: CSARGAGGTISTDTQYF

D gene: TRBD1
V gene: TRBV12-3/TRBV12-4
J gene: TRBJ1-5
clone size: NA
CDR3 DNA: TGTGCCAGCAGTTCTACAGGGGCCAATCAGCCCCAGCATTTT
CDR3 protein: CASSSTGANQPQHF

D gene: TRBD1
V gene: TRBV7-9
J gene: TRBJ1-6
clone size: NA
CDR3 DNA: TGTGCCAGCAGCTTATTAATCACAGGGGGTATGGGGTCACCCCTCCACTTT
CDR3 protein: CASSLLITGGMGSPLHF

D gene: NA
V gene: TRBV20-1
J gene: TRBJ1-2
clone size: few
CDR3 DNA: TGCAGTGCGGGGGTAGATGGCTACACCTTC
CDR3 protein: CSAGVDGYTF

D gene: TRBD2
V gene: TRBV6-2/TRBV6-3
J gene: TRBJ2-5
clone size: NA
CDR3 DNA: TGTGCCAGCAGGCGAGCGGGGGTGGCAGAGACCCAGTACTTC
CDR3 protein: CASRRAGVAETQYF

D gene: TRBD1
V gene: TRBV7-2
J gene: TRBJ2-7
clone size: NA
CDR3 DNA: TGTGCCAGCAGCTTCTGGGACAGGGTCAACGAGCAGTACTTC
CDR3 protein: CASSFWDRVNEQYF

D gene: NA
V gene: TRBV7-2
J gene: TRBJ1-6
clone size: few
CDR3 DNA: TGTGCCAGCAGCTTATTAGTTCATGGGAGGGGTTCACCCCTCCACTTT
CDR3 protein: CASSLLVHGRGSPLHF

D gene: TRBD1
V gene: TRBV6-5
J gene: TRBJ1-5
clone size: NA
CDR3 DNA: TGTGCCAGCAGTTACTCGACGGGACAGGGGGATCAGCCCCAGCATTTT
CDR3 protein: CASSYSTGQGDQPQHF